This TCR beta chain is from a study of CD8 T cells in Susac syndrome. RNA amounts of roughly 0.5 to 1 ug underwent reverse transcription with random hexamers. A multiplex approach, immunoSEQ multiplex PCR, amplified TCR beta CDR3 across 54 Vbeta and 13 Jbeta. TCRdb itself ran the immunoSEQ multiplex PCR reads through MiXCR, one entry per CDR3 protein. The data contain roughly 200,000 distinct CDR3 sequences, 85% to 95% of them singletons. High-throughput TCR beta sequencing covered peripheral CD8+ and CD4+ T cells. Healthy donors served as age- and sex-matched controls. This clonotype was seen once. The germline gives CDR1 SQVTM, CDR2 ANQGSEA. Trimming cost V 5 bases and J 5 bases, with 16 bases left between them. There are 14 residues in the CDR3.

Sequencing input: CD4+ T cells from PBMCs. This TCR was recovered from a human donor in good health. This chain uses TRBV29-1 with TRBJ1-5; D gene uncertain. The CDR3 coding sequence is TGCAGCGTTTCCCCATCCAGCGGCGATCAGCCCCAGCATTTT. Residues: CSVSPSSGDQPQHF.